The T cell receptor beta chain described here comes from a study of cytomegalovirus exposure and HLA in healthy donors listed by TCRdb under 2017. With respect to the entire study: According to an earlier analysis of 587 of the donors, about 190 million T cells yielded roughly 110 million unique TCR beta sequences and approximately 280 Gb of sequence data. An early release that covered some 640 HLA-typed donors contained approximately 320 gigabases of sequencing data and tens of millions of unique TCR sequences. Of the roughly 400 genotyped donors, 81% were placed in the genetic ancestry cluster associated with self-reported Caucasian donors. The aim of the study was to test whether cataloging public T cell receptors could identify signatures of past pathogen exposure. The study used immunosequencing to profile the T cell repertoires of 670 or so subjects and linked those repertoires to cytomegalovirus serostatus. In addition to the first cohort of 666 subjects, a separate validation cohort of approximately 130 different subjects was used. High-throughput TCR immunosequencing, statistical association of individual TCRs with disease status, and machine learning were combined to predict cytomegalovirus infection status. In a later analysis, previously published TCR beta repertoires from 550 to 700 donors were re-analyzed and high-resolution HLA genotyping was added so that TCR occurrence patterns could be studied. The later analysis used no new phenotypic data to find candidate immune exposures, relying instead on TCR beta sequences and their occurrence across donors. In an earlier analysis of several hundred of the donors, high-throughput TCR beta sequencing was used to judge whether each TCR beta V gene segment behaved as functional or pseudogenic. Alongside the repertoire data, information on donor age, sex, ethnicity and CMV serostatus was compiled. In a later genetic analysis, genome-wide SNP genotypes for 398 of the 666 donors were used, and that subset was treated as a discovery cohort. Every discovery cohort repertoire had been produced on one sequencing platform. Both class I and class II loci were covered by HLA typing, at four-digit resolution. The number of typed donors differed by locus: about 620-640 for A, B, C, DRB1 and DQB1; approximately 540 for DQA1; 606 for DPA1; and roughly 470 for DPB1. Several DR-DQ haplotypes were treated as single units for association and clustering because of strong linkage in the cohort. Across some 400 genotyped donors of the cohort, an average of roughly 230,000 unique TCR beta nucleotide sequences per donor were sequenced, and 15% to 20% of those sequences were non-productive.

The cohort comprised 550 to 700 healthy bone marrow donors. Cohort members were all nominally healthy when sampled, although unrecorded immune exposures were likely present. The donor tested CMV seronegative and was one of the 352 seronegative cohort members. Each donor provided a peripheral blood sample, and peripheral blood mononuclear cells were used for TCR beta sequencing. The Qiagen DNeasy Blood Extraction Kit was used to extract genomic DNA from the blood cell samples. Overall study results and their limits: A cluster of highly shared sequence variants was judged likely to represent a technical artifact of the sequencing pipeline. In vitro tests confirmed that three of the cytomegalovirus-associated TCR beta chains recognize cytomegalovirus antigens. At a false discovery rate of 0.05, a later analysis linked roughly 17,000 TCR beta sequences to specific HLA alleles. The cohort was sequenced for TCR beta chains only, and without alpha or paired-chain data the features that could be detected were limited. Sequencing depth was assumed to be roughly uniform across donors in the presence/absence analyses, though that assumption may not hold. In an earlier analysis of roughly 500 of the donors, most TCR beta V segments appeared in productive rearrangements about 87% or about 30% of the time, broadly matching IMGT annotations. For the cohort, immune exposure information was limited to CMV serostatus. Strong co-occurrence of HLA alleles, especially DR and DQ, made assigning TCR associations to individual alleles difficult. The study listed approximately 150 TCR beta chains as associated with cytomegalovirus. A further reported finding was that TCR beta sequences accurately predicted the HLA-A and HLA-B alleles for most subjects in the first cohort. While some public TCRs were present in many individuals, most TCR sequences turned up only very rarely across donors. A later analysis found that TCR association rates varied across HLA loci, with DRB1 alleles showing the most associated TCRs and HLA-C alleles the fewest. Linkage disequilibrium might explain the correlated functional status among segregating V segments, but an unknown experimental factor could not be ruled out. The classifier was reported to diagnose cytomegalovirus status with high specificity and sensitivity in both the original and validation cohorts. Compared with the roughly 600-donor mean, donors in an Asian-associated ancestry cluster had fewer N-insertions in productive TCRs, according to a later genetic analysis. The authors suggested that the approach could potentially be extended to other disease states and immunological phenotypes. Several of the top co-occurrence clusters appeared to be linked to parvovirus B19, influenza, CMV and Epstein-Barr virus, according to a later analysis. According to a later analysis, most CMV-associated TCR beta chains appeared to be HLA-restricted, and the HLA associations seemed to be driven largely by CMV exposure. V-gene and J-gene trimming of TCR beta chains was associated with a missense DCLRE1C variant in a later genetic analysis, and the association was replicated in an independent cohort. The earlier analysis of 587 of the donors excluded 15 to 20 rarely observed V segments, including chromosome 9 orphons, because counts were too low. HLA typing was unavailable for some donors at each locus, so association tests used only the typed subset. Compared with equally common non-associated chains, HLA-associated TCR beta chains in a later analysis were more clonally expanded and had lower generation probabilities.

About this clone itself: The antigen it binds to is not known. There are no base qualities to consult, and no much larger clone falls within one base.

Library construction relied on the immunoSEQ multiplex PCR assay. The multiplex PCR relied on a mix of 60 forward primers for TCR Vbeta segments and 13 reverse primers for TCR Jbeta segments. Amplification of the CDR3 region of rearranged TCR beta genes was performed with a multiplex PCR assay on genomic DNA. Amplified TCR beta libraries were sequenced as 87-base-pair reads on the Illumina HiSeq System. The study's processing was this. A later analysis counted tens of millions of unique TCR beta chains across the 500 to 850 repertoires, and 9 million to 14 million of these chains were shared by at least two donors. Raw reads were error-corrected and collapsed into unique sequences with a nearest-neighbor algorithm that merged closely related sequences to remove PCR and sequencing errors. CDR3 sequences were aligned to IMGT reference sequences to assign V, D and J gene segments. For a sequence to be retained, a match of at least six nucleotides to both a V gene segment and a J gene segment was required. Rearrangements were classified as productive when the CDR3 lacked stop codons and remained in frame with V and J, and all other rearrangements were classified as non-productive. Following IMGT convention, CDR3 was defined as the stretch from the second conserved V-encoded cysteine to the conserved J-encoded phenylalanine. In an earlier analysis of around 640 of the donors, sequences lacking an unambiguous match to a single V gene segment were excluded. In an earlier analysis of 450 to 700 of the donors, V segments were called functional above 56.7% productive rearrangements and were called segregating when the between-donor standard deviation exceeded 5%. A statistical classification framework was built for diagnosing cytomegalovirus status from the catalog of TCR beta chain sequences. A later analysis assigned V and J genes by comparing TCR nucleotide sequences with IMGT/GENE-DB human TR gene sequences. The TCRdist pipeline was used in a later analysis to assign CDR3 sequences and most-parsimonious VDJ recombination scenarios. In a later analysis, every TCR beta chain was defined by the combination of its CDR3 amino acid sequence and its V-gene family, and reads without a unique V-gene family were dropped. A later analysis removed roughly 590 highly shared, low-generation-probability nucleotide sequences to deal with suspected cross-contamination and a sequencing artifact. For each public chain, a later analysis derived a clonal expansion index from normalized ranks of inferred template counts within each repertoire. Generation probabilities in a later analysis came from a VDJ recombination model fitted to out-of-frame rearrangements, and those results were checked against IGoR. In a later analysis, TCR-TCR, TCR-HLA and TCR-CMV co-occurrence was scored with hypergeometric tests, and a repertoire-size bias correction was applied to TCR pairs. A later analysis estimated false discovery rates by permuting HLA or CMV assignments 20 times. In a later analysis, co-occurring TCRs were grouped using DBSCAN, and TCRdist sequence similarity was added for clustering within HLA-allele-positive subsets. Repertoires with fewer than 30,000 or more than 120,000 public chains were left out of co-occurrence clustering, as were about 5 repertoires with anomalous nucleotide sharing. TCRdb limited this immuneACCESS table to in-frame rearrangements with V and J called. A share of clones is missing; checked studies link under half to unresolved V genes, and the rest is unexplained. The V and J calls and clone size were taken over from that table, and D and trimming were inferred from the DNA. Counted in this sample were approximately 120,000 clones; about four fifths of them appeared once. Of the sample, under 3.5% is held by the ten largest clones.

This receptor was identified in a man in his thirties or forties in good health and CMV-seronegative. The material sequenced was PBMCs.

The nucleotide sequence is given as TGTGCCAGCAGTGAACTTGGACTCTACGAGCAGTACTTC. Its translation is CASSELGLYEQYF. The chain is assembled from TRBV2 and TRBJ2-7; TRBD2 might be the D gene, on 5 matching bases. Trimming at the junction amounts to 2 bases on V and 3 bases on J, and the germline ends lie 8 bases apart. The CDR3, cysteine through phenylalanine, is 13 amino acids long. Only CDR3 DNA remains: 39 bases, in frame from the first base. CDR1 and CDR2, looked up from the germline V gene, are SNHLY and FYNNEI. The CDR3, completed at both ends by the reference TRBV2 and TRBJ2-7 genes, gives the full variable domain EPEVTQTPSHQVTQMGQEVILRCVPISNHLYFYWYRQILGQKVEFLVSFYNNEISEKSEIFDDQFSVERPDGSNFTLKIRSTKLEDSAMYFCASSELGLYEQYFGPGTRLTVT.